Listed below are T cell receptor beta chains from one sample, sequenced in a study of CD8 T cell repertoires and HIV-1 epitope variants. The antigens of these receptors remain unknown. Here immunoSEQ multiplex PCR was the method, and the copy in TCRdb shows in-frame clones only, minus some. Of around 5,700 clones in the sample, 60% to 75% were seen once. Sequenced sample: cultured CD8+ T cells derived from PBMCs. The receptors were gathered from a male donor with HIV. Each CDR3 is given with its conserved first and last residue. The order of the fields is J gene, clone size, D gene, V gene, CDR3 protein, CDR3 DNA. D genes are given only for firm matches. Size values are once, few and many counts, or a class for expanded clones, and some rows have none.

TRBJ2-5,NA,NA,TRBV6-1,CASTLDRFQETQYF,TGTGCCAGCACTCTAGACAGGTTCCAAGAGACCCAGTACTTC
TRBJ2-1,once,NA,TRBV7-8,CASSLEAVEYSNEQFF,TGTGCCAGCAGCTTAGAGGCGGTAGAATATAGCAATGAGCAGTTCTTC
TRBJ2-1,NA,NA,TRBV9,CASSAGDSPGDEQFF,TGTGCCAGCAGCGCCGGTGACAGTCCGGGGGATGAGCAGTTCTTC
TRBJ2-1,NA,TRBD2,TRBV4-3,CASSQDTSGGASEQFF,TGCGCCAGCAGCCAAGATACAAGCGGGGGGGCAAGTGAGCAGTTCTTC
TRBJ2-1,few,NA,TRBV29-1,CSVEATGDEQFF,TGCAGCGTTGAAGCCACGGGTGATGAGCAGTTCTTC
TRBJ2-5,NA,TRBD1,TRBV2,CASSTLGQGARQTQYF,TGTGCCAGCTCGACCCTCGGACAGGGGGCGCGTCAGACCCAGTACTTC
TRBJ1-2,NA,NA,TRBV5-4,CASSLGVQLGYTF,TGTGCCAGCAGTCTGGGGGTACAGCTTGGCTACACCTTC
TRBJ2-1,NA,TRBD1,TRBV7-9,CASSSGTVNEQFF,TGTGCCAGCAGCTCAGGGACAGTTAATGAGCAGTTCTTC
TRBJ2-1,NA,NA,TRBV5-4,CASSLAVYNEQFF,TGTGCCAGCAGCTTAGCGGTCTACAATGAGCAGTTCTTC
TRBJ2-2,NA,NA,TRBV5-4,CASSLARRGRTGELFF,TGTGCCAGCAGCTTGGCACGGAGGGGGCGCACCGGGGAGCTGTTTTTT
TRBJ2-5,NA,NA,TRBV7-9,CASSPVPGRRQETQYF,TGTGCCAGCAGTCCTGTCCCGGGACGTAGACAAGAGACCCAGTACTTC
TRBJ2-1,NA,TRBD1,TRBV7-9,CASSFPGQGYNEQFF,TGTGCCAGCAGCTTCCCGGGACAGGGGTACAATGAGCAGTTCTTC
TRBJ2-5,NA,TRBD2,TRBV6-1,CASSEWTSGSDQETQYF,TGTGCCAGCAGTGAGTGGACTAGCGGGAGTGACCAAGAGACCCAGTACTTC
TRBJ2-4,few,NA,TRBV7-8,CALGEDQNIQYF,TGTGCCTTGGGGGAGGACCAAAACATTCAGTACTTC
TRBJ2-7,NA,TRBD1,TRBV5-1,CASSAPSTGIEEQYF,TGCGCCAGCAGCGCACCCTCGACAGGGATCGAGGAGCAGTACTTC
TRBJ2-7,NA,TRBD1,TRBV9,CASSATGGSYEQYF,TGTGCCAGCAGCGCAACAGGGGGCTCCTACGAGCAGTACTTC
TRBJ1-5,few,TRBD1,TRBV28,CASRQGFSNQPQHF,TGTGCCAGCAGACAGGGGTTTAGCAATCAGCCCCAGCATTTT
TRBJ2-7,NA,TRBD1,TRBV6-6,CASSLTGSFTYEQYF,TGTGCCAGCAGCCTGACAGGGTCATTTACCTACGAGCAGTACTTC
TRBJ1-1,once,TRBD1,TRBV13,CASSERQGSEAFF,TGTGCCAGCAGCGAAAGACAGGGTTCTGAAGCTTTCTTT
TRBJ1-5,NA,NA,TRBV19,CASTGAEGSLGQPQHF,TGTGCCAGTACTGGGGCAGAGGGGAGCTTGGGTCAGCCCCAGCATTTT
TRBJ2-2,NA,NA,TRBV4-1,CASSQYVVGQFANTGELFF,TGCGCCAGCAGCCAATACGTGGTCGGGCAGTTCGCGAACACCGGGGAGCTGTTTTTT
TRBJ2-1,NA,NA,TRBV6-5,CASRQGWLDEQFF,TGTGCCAGCAGACAGGGATGGCTGGATGAGCAGTTCTTC
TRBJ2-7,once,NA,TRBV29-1,CSVEVIGGSYEQYF,TGCAGCGTTGAAGTAATCGGAGGATCCTACGAGCAGTACTTC
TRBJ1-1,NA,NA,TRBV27,CASSLSGVATEAFF,TGTGCCAGCAGTTTATCCGGTGTCGCCACTGAAGCTTTCTTT